The 24 T cell receptor beta chains reported below all come from one sample, sequenced in a study of blood T cells in healthy people across ages. Next came a second PCR, run for about 7 to 12 cycles, which used a sample-barcoded 5' primer along with a J-beta primer mix. TCRdb processed the 5' RACE reads anew with MiXCR; each CDR3 protein has one entry. The table includes about 1,500,000 distinct CDR3 sequences, about 28% detected once. The sequenced sample consisted of blood. The receptor set was obtained from a woman between 25 and 40 years old in good health.

The V and J genes are TRBV2 and TRBJ2-7; 10 bases are shared with TRBD1. V was pared by 3 bases and J by 6 bases, with 5 bases of the junction left unmatched. The CDR3 covers 14 residues. In germline, CDR1 is SNHLY, CDR2 FYNNEI. The CDR3: CASSEDRGEGEQYF. CDR3 nucleotide sequence: TGTGCCAGCAGTGAGGACAGGGGGGAGGGCGAGCAGTACTTC. The complete variable domain, with remaining parts taken from reference TRBV2 and TRBJ2-7, reads EPEVTQTPSHQVTQMGQEVILRCVPISNHLYFYWYRQILGQKVEFLVSFYNNEISEKSEIFDDQFSVERPDGSNFTLKIRSTKLEDSAMYFCASSEDRGEGEQYFGPGTRLTVT.

This chain joins TRBV7-9 and TRBJ1-2; 8 bases match TRBD1. Germline CDR1 SEHNR, CDR2 FQNEAQ (reference sequence). V lost 5 bases to trimming and J lost 4 bases; unmatched junction nucleotides: 18. The CDR3 sequence is 18 residues long. CDR3 loop: CASSLRKGTGVTLYGYTF. Here the CDR3 DNA reads TGTGCCAGCAGCCTAAGGAAAGGGACAGGCGTTACTCTCTATGGCTACACCTTC.

There are a few counts of this clonotype. This chain uses TRBV7-2 with TRBJ2-1; TRBD2 might be the D (6 bases). CDR1 and CDR2 from the germline V gene are SGHTA and FQGNSA. This CDR3 spans 15 amino acids. Between the trimmed V and J ends, which lost 5 bases and 4 bases, there was a span of 15 bases. CDR3 residues: CASSPRESRYNEQFF. CDR3 bases: TGTGCCAGCAGCCCCCGGGAGAGTCGTTACAATGAGCAGTTCTTC.

This clonotype was detected only a few times. The J gene is TRBJ1-2, the V gene TRBV24-1; TRBD1 is a possible D gene (5 bases). From germline, CDR1 is KGHDR and CDR2 SFDVKD. V lost 4 bases, J lost 7 bases, and 12 bases lay in between. The CDR3 covers 13 residues. The CDR3 DNA is TGTGCCACCAGTGACTCTACAGGATCTGGCTACACCTTC. Protein: CATSDSTGSGYTF.

J is TRBJ1-2 and V is TRBV20-1, with no clear D. The CDR3 consists of 13 residues. Per germline, CDR1 DFQATT and CDR2 SNEGSKA (reference sequence). Trimming stripped 6 bases from V and 3 bases from J, with 14 bases between. This chain's CDR3 is CSALPARYYGYTF. In nucleotides, the CDR3 is TGCAGTGCCCTGCCGGCACGCTACTATGGCTACACCTTC.

The chain uses TRBV12-3 or TRBV12-4 and TRBJ1-4; D gene unclear. The CDR3 totals 16 residues. Trimming left V 3 bases short and J 4 bases short, with 15 bases between. CDR3 sequence reads: CASSFRAGNGNEKLFF. DNA for the CDR3: TGTGCCAGCAGTTTTAGGGCGGGGAATGGTAATGAAAAACTGTTTTTT.

The table lists this clonotype with many counts. The chain combines TRBV4-3 with TRBJ2-7; tentatively, D is TRBD2 (7 bases). V was pared by 0 bases and J by 3 bases, with 12 bases between. This CDR3 region has 15 residues. In germline, CDR1 is LGHNA, CDR2 YSLEER. This CDR3 reads CASSQDRGGIYEQYF. CDR3 in DNA: TGCGCCAGCAGCCAAGATAGGGGGGGTATCTACGAGCAGTACTTC.

The chain combines TRBV7-2 with TRBJ2-1; perhaps TRBD2 as D (5 bases). This CDR3 contains 15 residues. V was cut by 5 bases and J by 0 bases, with 11 bases left in between. The germline V gene has CDR1 SGHTA and CDR2 FQGNSA. The DNA of the CDR3 is TGTGCCAGCAGCAAGACTACCTACTCCTACAATGAGCAGTTCTTC. Translated, it gives CASSKTTYSYNEQFF.

Ten or more counts support this clonotype. The chain is built from TRBV5-6 and TRBJ2-1; D call uncertain. CDR1 is SGHDT and CDR2 is YYEEEE in the germline V gene. Trimming shortened V by 0 bases and J by 4 bases, and 8 bases separated the two germline ends. The CDR3 is 14 amino acids. The CDR3 loop is CASSLVADYNEQFF. CDR3 nucleotides: TGTGCCAGCAGCTTGGTTGCCGATTACAATGAGCAGTTCTTC.

The chain employs TRBV29-1 and TRBJ1-2; 8 positions match TRBD1. The length of the CDR3 is 13 residues. Germline CDR1 is SQVTM and CDR2 is ANQGSEA. Losses at the gene ends were 6 bases for V and 0 bases for J; bases not matched to a gene: 3. The CDR3 DNA reads as TGCAGCGTCCGACAGGGGTCTAACTATGGCTACACCTTC. The encoded protein is CSVRQGSNYGYTF.

The chain joins TRBV6-1 to TRBJ1-1; weak D call: TRBD1 (5 bases). This CDR3 is 14 amino acids long. Germline V gene lookup returns CDR1 MNHNS and CDR2 SASEGT. The V gene lost 2 bases and the J gene lost 4 bases, with 11 bases spanning the gap. The CDR3 DNA is TGTGCCAGCAGTGAACGCCGGGGGTCCACTGAAGCTTTCTTT. As protein: CASSERRGSTEAFF.

The chain uses TRBV7-3 and TRBJ2-1, with a weak D call TRBD2 (5 bases). V dropped 0 bases and J dropped 13 bases, with 19 bases sitting between them. Per germline, CDR1 SGHTA and CDR2 FQGTGA. The CDR3 loop spans 15 amino acids. In nucleotides, the CDR3 is TGTGCCAGCAGCTTAACGTCCGAGGGTCTAGAGACCCAGTTCTTC. Translating it yields CASSLTSEGLETQFF.

This clonotype has a count of ten or more. The CDR3, as DNA: TGTGCCAGCAGCTTGAGGAGACGAGCCGCAGACAATGAGCAGTTCTTC. Amino acid sequence: CASSLRRRAADNEQFF. The chain recombines TRBV7-6 with TRBJ2-1; D uncertain. The CDR3 extends over 16 amino acids. Germline lookup yields CDR1 SGHVS and CDR2 FNYEAQ. Trimming took 3 bases from V and 5 from J, leaving 17 bases between them.

In this sample, this clonotype turned up many times. The rearrangement links TRBV28 to TRBJ2-5; 11 nucleotides line up with TRBD2. V was pared by 6 bases and J by 2 bases, with 11 bases of the junction left unmatched. Germline V gene sequence: CDR1 MDHEN, CDR2 SYDVKM. CDR3 length: 17 residues. The CDR3 loop reads CASRLRASGGPQETQYF. The CDR3, as DNA: TGTGCCAGCAGGCTCCGGGCTAGCGGGGGGCCTCAAGAGACCCAGTACTTC.

Concerning this clonotype: A much larger clonotype is one base distant, so this may be a read error. The chain is built from TRBV10-3 and TRBJ2-5; 12 nucleotides line up with TRBD1. Germline lookup yields CDR1 ENHRY and CDR2 SYGVKD. Losses at the gene ends were 4 bases for V and 11 bases for J; bases not matched to a gene: 8. This CDR3 region has 14 residues. The CDR3 DNA sequence: TGTGCCATCAGTGCCGGGACAGGGGGCAATGAGCAGTACTTC. Translated: CAISAGTGGNEQYF.

V and J are TRBV5-1 and TRBJ1-2; perhaps TRBD1 as D (6 bases). Trimming shortened V by 0 bases and J by 8 bases, and 11 bases separated the two germline ends. This CDR3 contains 13 residues. Germline-derived CDR1 and CDR2 are SGHRS and YFSETQ. CDR3 DNA: TGCGCCAGCAGCTTGGCCAACAGGGAAGGCTACACCTTC. Translated: CASSLANREGYTF.

The sample holds a few counts of this clonotype. The rearrangement uses TRBV10-3 and TRBJ1-3; the D is unclear. This CDR3 has 17 residues. The V gene lost 2 bases and the J gene lost 0 bases, with 14 bases spanning the gap. The germline gives CDR1 ENHRY, CDR2 SYGVKD. CDR3 protein: CAISEANGPISGNTIYF. CDR3 bases: TGTGCCATCAGTGAGGCTAACGGACCGATCTCTGGAAACACCATATATTTT.

In its sample, this clonotype was seen once. At one end, the junction sequence differs from germline, possibly due to a read error. The gene calls are TRBV29-1 and TRBJ2-5; D is unresolved. Looked up from germline, CDR1 is SQVTM and CDR2 is ANQGSEA. This CDR3 contains 13 residues. CDR3 amino acids: CCVKTTAQETQYF. CDR3 DNA: TGCTGCGTTAAAACTACGGCACAAGAGACCCAGTACTTC.

A few counts support this clonotype. V is TRBV3-1 and J is TRBJ1-6; D remains unclear. Per the germline V gene, CDR1 is LGHDT and CDR2 is YNNKEL (reference sequence). The CDR3 extends over 13 amino acids. V lost 0 bases and J lost 9, with 6 bases in between. CDR3: CASSQDSRSPLHF. CDR3 nucleotides: TGTGCCAGCAGCCAAGATAGTCGTTCACCCCTCCACTTT. The full variable domain, rest sourced from reference TRBV3-1 and TRBJ1-6, is DTAVSQTPKYLVTQMGNDKSIKCEQNLGHDTMYWYKQDSKKFLKIMFSYNNKELIINETVPNRFSPKSPDKAHLNLHINSLELGDSAVYFCASSQDSRSPLHFGNGTRLTVT.

The rearrangement joins TRBV25-1 to TRBJ2-3; a possible D gene is TRBD2 (6 bases). The CDR3 loop spans 15 amino acids. Germline CDR1 and CDR2: MGHDK and SYGVNS. The V and J ends lost 4 bases and 0 bases respectively, with 11 bases between them. The CDR3 DNA reads TGTGCCAGCAGTGGCGGGGAGCCTAGCACAGATACGCAGTATTTT. Protein sequence: CASSGGEPSTDTQYF. Based on the CDR3 plus reference TRBV25-1 and TRBJ2-3, the full variable domain is EADIYQTPRYLVIGTGKKITLECSQTMGHDKMYWYQQDPGMELHLIHYSYGVNSTEKGDLSSESTVSRIRTEHFPLTLESARPSHTSQYLCASSGGEPSTDTQYFGPGTRLTVL.

The table lists this clonotype with many counts. V and J are TRBV12-3 or TRBV12-4 and TRBJ1-2; D possibly corresponds to TRBD1 (5 bases). The CDR3 runs to 13 residues. Trimming took off 6 bases at V and 3 bases at J, with 11 bases between the two ends. Here the CDR3 DNA reads TGTGCCAGCAGCCCTGGGGGGGACTATGGCTACACCTTC. This translates into CASSPGGDYGYTF.

On this clonotype itself: A read error may account for a junction end that differs from germline. The chain joins TRBV20-1 to TRBJ2-1; 9 nucleotides align to TRBD1. The CDR3 is 14 amino acids. The germline CDR1 and CDR2 sequences are DFQATT and SNEGSKA (reference sequence). The CDR3 nucleotides read TGCAGTGCTCGACAGGGGGGGAGGGACAATGAGCAGTTCTTT. Translation: CSARQGGRDNEQFF.

This chain uses TRBV12-3 or TRBV12-4 with TRBJ2-3; maybe TRBD2 (6 bases). Trimming cost V 2 bases and J 8 bases, with 11 bases left between them. The CDR3 is made up of 13 amino acids. Written as DNA, the CDR3 is TGTGCCAGCAGTTTACCGGGAGTGGGTACGCAGTATTTT. It is translated as CASSLPGVGTQYF.

This clonotype came up many times. CDR3 sequence: CSASRGGGQPQHF. The CDR3 nucleotides are TGCAGTGCCAGCCGTGGGGGAGGGCAGCCCCAGCATTTT. The chain employs TRBV20-1 and TRBJ1-5, with TRBD1 as a possible D gene (5 bases). The CDR3 runs 13 residues. Germline CDR1 is DFQATT and CDR2 is SNEGSKA (reference sequence). Trimming took off 6 bases at V and 7 bases at J, with 16 bases between the two ends.